The clone carrying this T cell receptor beta chain was found a few times. Each CDR3 protein gets one entry after TCRdb re-called the RT-PCR reads with MiXCR. The data hold about 200,000 distinct CDR3 sequences, with 38% observed a single time. This sample is drawn from a study of patients and donors after allogeneic stem cell transplantation. Germline V gene data show CDR1 as LGHNA and CDR2 as YNFKEQ. Trimming cost V 3 bases and J 4 bases, with 11 bases left between them. The CDR3 has 14 residues. The sequence was collected from a human donor who was either an allogeneic HSCT recipient or a stem cell or donor lymphocyte infusion donor (not recorded which). It is not recorded whose cells these are; they may come from a transplant donor. The rearrangement links TRBV4-2 to TRBJ2-3, with D uncertain. Specimen: blood, either unsorted or a sorted T cell fraction (not recorded which). In DNA, the CDR3 is TGTGCCAGCAGCCATCCCGGGCTTTCAGATACGCAGTATTTT. Encoded protein: CASSHPGLSDTQYF.